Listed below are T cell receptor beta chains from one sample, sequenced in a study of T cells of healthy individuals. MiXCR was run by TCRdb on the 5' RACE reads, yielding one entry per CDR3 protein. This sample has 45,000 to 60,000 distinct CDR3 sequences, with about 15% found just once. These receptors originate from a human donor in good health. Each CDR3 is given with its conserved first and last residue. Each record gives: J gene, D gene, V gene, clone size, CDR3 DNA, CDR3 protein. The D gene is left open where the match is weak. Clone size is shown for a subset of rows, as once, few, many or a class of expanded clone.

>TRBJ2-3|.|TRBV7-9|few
TGTGCCAGCAGCTTAGTGGGAACCCCCACAGATACGCAGTATTTT
CASSLVGTPTDTQYF
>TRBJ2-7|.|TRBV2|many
TGTGCCAGCAGGGCCACCCTTCTCAGCTCCTACGAGCAGTACTTC
CASRATLLSSYEQYF
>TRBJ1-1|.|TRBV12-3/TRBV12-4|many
TGTGCCAGCAGCGCCCGGGGGCGGGCTTTCTTT
CASSARGRAFF
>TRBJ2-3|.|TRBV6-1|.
TGTGCCAGCAGCGACGGGGACACAGATACGCAGTATTTT
CASSDGDTDTQYF
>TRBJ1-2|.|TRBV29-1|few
TGCAGCGTGGACCTCGGGACCGCTGGCTATGGCTACACCTTC
CSVDLGTAGYGYTF
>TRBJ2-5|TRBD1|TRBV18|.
TGTGCCAGCTCACGGGACAGGGTACAAGAGACCCAGTACTTC
CASSRDRVQETQYF
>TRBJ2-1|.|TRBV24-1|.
TGTGCCACCAGTGATCAGTGGGGGAGCGAGCAGTTCTTC
CATSDQWGSEQFF
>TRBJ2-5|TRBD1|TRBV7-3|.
TGTGCCAGCAGCAGAACAGGGGTCGAGACCCAGTACTTC
CASSRTGVETQYF
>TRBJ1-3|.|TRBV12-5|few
TGTGCTAGTGCCGAGAGATATGAGGGGGGAAACACCATATATTTT
CASAERYEGGNTIYF
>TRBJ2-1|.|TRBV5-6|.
TGTGCCAGCAGCTTTACAGTGACCCATGAGCAGTTCTTC
CASSFTVTHEQFF
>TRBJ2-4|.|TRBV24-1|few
TGTGCCACCAGTGATTTGCCTGGGACTCCCAGCGGTGTACTAGCCAAAAACATTCAGTACTTC
CATSDLPGTPSGVLAKNIQYF
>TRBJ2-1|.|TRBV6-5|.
TGTGCCAGCAGTTACTGGCAGGGGTCTACCTACAATGAGCAGTTCTTC
CASSYWQGSTYNEQFF
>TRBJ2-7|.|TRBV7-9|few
TGTGCCAGCAGCTTCGACAACTCCTACGAGCAGTACTTC
CASSFDNSYEQYF
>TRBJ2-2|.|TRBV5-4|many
TGTGCCAGCAGCCGGGGTTACACCGGGGAGCTGTTTTTT
CASSRGYTGELFF
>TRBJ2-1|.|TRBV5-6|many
TGTGCCAGCAGCTTCGCAACATCCTACAATGAGCAGTTCTTC
CASSFATSYNEQFF
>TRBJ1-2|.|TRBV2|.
TGTGCCAGCAGTGTCGGTCGCCAGGGTCGCTACACCTTC
CASSVGRQGRYTF
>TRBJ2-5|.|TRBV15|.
TGTGCCACCAACACAGGGCTGGAAGAGACCCAGTACTTC
CATNTGLEETQYF
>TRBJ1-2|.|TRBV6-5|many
TGTGCCAGCAGTCCAACCCCGGGACGCTCTGGGGGCTACACCTTC
CASSPTPGRSGGYTF
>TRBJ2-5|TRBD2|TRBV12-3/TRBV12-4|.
TGTGCCTCTAGGGTGGGAGGGTTTGGAGAGACCCAGTACTTC
CASRVGGFGETQYF
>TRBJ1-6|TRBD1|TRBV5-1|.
TGCGCCAGCAGCTTACAAGGGACAGGGAGTAATTCACCCCTCCACTTT
CASSLQGTGSNSPLHF